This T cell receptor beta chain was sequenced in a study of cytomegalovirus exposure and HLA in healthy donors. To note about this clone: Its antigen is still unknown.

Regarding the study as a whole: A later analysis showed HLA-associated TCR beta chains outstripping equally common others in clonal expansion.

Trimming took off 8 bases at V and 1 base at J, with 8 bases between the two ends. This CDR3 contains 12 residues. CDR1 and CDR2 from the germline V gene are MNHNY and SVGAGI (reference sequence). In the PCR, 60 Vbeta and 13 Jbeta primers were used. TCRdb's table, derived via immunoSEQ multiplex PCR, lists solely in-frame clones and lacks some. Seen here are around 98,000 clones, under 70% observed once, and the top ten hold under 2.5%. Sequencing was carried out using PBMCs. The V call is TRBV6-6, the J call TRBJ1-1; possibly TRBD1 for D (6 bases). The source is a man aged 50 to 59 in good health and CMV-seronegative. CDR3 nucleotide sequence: TGTGCCAGCGGACAGACGAACACTGAAGCTTTCTTT. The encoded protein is CASGQTNTEAFF.